This T cell receptor (beta chain) was retrieved from a study of cytomegalovirus exposure and HLA in healthy donors. TCRdb keeps only in-frame clones here, not all; method: immunoSEQ multiplex PCR. This table holds 250,000 to 350,000 clones, 87% found once. Study findings and constraints: The classifier was said to identify cytomegalovirus status with high specificity and sensitivity.

Trimming took 5 bases from V and 7 from J; bases not matched to a gene: 4. CDR1 MNHEY and CDR2 SVGAGI come from the germline V gene. The CDR3 consists of 13 residues. Notes on this clone: What it binds is not known.

Sequencing input: PBMCs. The J gene is TRBJ1-2, the V gene TRBV6-5; 10 bases are a match to TRBD1. This sequence originates from a young woman in good health and CMV-seropositive. CDR3 sequence reads: CASSDDRGLGYTF. The CDR3 DNA reads TGTGCCAGCAGTGATGACAGGGGGCTTGGCTACACCTTC.